The sequence of this TCR beta chain was determined in a study of vaccination and CD4 T cells after COVID-19. As for the study in general: In culture, cells were exposed to overlapping spike peptides from SARS-CoV-2, HCoV-NL63, HCoV-OC43 and HCoV-229E.

Comment on this clonotype: Its antigen is unknown.

Cultured CD4+ T-cell DNA underwent Oncomine TCR Beta short-read sequencing. Genomic DNA was extracted from cultured CD4+ T cells. TCRdb itself ran the PCR reads through MiXCR, one entry per CDR3 protein. This table holds about 12,000 distinct CDR3 sequences, roughly 50% found once. General study points: A median of around 83% of reactive clones, in convalescent patients, became evident only post-vaccination.

The CDR3 is made up of 17 amino acids. Germline V gives CDR1 SEHNR, CDR2 FQNEAQ (reference sequence). The V gene end was trimmed by 5 bases and the J gene end by 6 bases; junction bases not matched to a gene: 17. Documented treatment: approximately nine-day PBMC culture with coronavirus spike peptide pools or control peptides (ViraFEST assay). It was with about 10 IU/ml IL-2 and around 10 ug/ml peptide pools that 1.5 million to 2 million PBMCs per well were cultured. Specimen: cultured CD4+ T cells from blood, collected after SARS-CoV-2 vaccination. The rearrangement links TRBV7-9 to TRBJ2-7; 9 bases match TRBD1. The sequence was obtained from a human donor with COVID-19. CDR3 in amino acids: CASSTSKPGQGSSEQYF. As DNA, the CDR3 is TGTGCCAGCAGCACCTCAAAACCGGGACAGGGATCGAGCGAGCAGTACTTC.